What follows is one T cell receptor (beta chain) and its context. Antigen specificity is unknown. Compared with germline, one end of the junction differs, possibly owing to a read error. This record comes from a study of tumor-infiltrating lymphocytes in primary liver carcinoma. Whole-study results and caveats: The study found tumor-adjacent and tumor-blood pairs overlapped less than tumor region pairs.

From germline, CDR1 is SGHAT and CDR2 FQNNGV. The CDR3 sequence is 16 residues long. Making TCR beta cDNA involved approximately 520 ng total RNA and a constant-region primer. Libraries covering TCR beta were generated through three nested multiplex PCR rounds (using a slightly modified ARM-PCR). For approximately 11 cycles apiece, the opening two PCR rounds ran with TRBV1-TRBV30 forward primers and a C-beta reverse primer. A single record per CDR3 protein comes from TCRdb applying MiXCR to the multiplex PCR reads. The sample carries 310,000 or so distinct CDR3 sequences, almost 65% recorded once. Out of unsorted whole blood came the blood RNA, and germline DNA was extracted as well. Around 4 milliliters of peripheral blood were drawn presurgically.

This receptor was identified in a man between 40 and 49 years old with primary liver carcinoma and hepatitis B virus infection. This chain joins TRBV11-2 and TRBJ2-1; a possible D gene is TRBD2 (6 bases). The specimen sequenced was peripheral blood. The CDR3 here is CASSLVMGGTDGEQFF. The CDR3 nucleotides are TGTGCCAGCAGTTTAGTGATGGGCGGGACGGACGGTGAGCAGTTCTTC.